One sample yielded the 15 T cell receptor beta chains listed below, sequenced in a study of T cell responses to AZD1222 COVID-19 vaccine. The repertoire was sequenced with immunoSEQ multiplex PCR; TCRdb's copy has only in-frame clones and lacks some. Of 150,000 to 200,000 clones in the sample, about nine tenths were seen once. Sequences were derived from peripheral blood, sampled on day 0 of AZD1222 vaccination. These receptors came from an adult in good health.

The table lists this clone with a count of one. The chain has TRBV19 and TRBJ1-2; no clear D. Trimming pared 7 bases from V and 8 bases from J, leaving 23 bases between. The length of the CDR3 is 15 residues. The germline gives CDR1 LNHDA, CDR2 SQIVND (reference sequence). The CDR3 nucleotides are TGTGCCAGTAAGTCAATGAAGGGCGGTCTAAGAGGCTACACCTTC. Encoded protein: CASKSMKGGLRGYTF.

This sequence joins TRBV28 and TRBJ1-6; the match to TRBD1 covers 7 bases. This CDR3 has 15 residues. Germline V gene sequence: CDR1 MDHEN, CDR2 SYDVKM. V dropped 10 bases and J dropped 5; count of bases not matched to a gene: 11. In DNA form, the CDR3 reads TGTGCCACCATTCCCCACAGGGGAAATAATTCACCCCTCCACTTT. This sequence encodes CATIPHRGNNSPLHF.

The rearrangement links TRBV11-2 to TRBJ2-5; TRBD1 matches at 9 bases. The ends lost 1 base at V and 1 base at J; junction bases unmatched: 1. CDR1 and CDR2 from the germline V gene are SGHAT and FQNNGV. CDR3 length: 15 residues. The CDR3 region is CASSLATGGQETQYF. The CDR3 DNA is TGTGCCAGCAGCTTAGCGACAGGGGGCCAAGAGACCCAGTACTTC.

The chain uses TRBV30 and TRBJ1-5; D not certain. The germline V gene has CDR1 GTSNPN and CDR2 SVGIG (reference sequence). CDR3 length: 15 amino acids. V lost 1 base and J 4 bases, leaving 14 bases between the germline ends. CDR3 sequence: CAWSGSGRVNQPQHF. CDR3 bases: TGTGCCTGGAGTGGATCGGGCAGAGTAAATCAGCCCCAGCATTTT.

The chain combines TRBV3-1 (or the pseudogene TRBV3-2) with TRBJ1-1, with a tentative D call TRBD1 (6 bases). V was trimmed by 4 bases and J by 3 bases, leaving 12 bases between them. The CDR3 runs to 14 residues. Germline V gene sequence: CDR1 LGHDT, CDR2 YNNKEL (reference sequence). CDR3 sequence (DNA): TGTGCCAGCAGCCCGCGGGGGCGTTACACTGAAGCTTTCTTT. Translation gives CASSPRGRYTEAFF.

This sequence joins TRBV3-1 (or the pseudogene TRBV3-2) and TRBJ1-1, with TRBD1 as a possible D gene (5 bases). This CDR3 spans 17 amino acids. Trimming shortened V by 4 bases and J by 4 bases, and 22 bases separated the two germline ends. Germline assignment: CDR1 LGHDT and CDR2 YNNKEL (reference sequence). CDR3 DNA sequence: TGTGCCAGCAGCCGTTTTACAGGAGGGTGGTCGGGCACTGAAGCTTTCTTT. Protein product: CASSRFTGGWSGTEAFF.

This rearrangement joins TRBV5-1 to TRBJ2-5; D is tentatively TRBD1 or TRBD2 (7 bases each). Germline V gives CDR1 SGHRS, CDR2 YFSETQ. V lost 2 bases and J lost 3, with 11 bases in between. This CDR3 has 14 residues. The CDR3 spells CASSLQGREETQYF. CDR3 nucleotide sequence: TGCGCCAGCAGCTTACAGGGGAGGGAAGAGACCCAGTACTTC.

This clone was detected only a few times. The V and J genes are TRBV7-4 and TRBJ1-6; D is possibly TRBD1 (5 bases). The ends were cut back, 5 bases at V and 9 bases at J, with 20 bases in the middle. There are 16 residues in the CDR3. CDR1 is SGHVT and CDR2 is SQSDAQ in the germline V gene. The CDR3 region has the DNA TGTGCCAGCAGCCCCCAGCTCACAGGCGTACTTTCACCCCTCCACTTT. It encodes CASSPQLTGVLSPLHF.

The V and J genes are TRBV7-9 and TRBJ1-1; D is perhaps TRBD1 (5 bases). V was clipped by 3 bases and J by 1 base, with 9 bases between them. Looked up from germline, CDR1 is SEHNR and CDR2 is FQNEAQ (reference sequence). The CDR3 loop spans 14 amino acids. CDR3 sequence reads: CASSFGHPNTEAFF. CDR3 nucleotide sequence: TGTGCCAGCAGCTTTGGACACCCGAACACTGAAGCTTTCTTT.

V usage is TRBV19 and J usage is TRBJ1-2; D not certain. CDR3 size: 14 residues. Trimming cost V 4 bases and J 4 bases, with 13 bases left between them. Per germline, CDR1 LNHDA and CDR2 SQIVND (reference sequence). CDR3 region: CASSKGRTPYGYTF. The DNA of the CDR3 is TGTGCCAGTAGTAAGGGTAGGACGCCCTATGGCTACACCTTC. Complete variable domain (other parts from reference TRBV19 and TRBJ1-2): DGGITQSPKYLFRKEGQNVTLSCEQNLNHDAMYWYRQDPGQGLRLIYYSQIVNDFQKGDIAEGYSVSREKKESFPLTVTSAQKNPTAFYLCASSKGRTPYGYTFGSGTRLTVV.

The rearrangement uses TRBV21-1 and TRBJ1-1. TRBV21-1 is a pseudogene. The CDR3 runs to 13 residues. The chain's CDR3 is CASRPPANTEAFF. CDR3 sequence (DNA): TGTGCCAGCCGGCCCCCTGCGAACACTGAAGCTTTCTTT.

The chain uses TRBV4-2 and TRBJ2-6, with D unclear. Germline lookup yields CDR1 LGHNA and CDR2 YNFKEQ. Trimming stripped 0 bases from V and 2 bases from J, with 8 bases between. The CDR3 is made up of 16 amino acids. CDR3: CASSQDQGTGANVLTF. The CDR3 coding sequence is TGTGCCAGCAGCCAAGATCAAGGAACTGGGGCCAACGTCCTGACTTTC.

The CDR3 DNA is TGTGCCAGCAGCTCAATCGGACAGGGCTACGAGCAGTACTTC. Protein sequence: CASSSIGQGYEQYF. This rearrangement joins TRBV5-4 to TRBJ2-7, with 8 positions matching TRBD1. The trim removed 3 bases at V and 3 bases at J, leaving 5 bases unmatched. The CDR3 is made up of 14 amino acids. Germline values: CDR1 SGHNT, CDR2 YYREEE (reference sequence).

The chain employs TRBV4-2 and TRBJ2-7; 9 bases align to TRBD1. The J segment lost 2 bases and the V segment lost 1 base, leaving 3 bases of the junction unmatched. The CDR3 has 15 amino acids. The germline CDR1 and CDR2 sequences are LGHNA and YNFKEQ. The CDR3 sequence is CASSQGNRGPYEQYF. For the CDR3, the DNA is TGTGCCAGCAGCCAAGGGAACAGGGGGCCCTACGAGCAGTACTTC.

The chain has TRBV3-1 (or the pseudogene TRBV3-2) and TRBJ1-3, with 8 bases aligning to TRBD1. Trimming removed 4 bases from V and 3 bases from J; junction bases left unmatched: 8. CDR1 and CDR2 from the germline V gene are LGHDT and YNNKEL (reference sequence). This CDR3 is built from 16 residues. The CDR3 region has the DNA TGTGCCAGCAGCCCTGGACAGGGAATCCTTGGAAACACCATATATTTT. This translates into CASSPGQGILGNTIYF.